One and the same sample provided the 9 T cell receptor beta chains below, sequenced in a study of identical twins. A single record per CDR3 protein comes from TCRdb applying MiXCR to the 5' RACE reads. The data hold 700,000 or so distinct CDR3 sequences, with about 20% observed a single time. These same data were also listed under a study on T cells expressing NK-cell markers.

The sequencing input was PBMCs. These receptors all come from a woman younger than 30 in good health.

There are a few counts of this clonotype. The rearrangement uses TRBV6-5 and TRBJ1-2; 9 positions agree with TRBD1. The CDR3 consists of 14 residues. CDR1 MNHEY and CDR2 SVGAGI come from the germline V gene. Losses at the gene ends were 2 bases for V and 8 bases for J; bases not matched to a gene: 6. CDR3 coding DNA: TGTGCCAGCAGTTACGCGGACAGGGGCGGGGGCTACACCTTC. Translation: CASSYADRGGGYTF.

This clonotype was counted a few times. The rearrangement links TRBV20-1 to TRBJ2-1, with TRBD2 matching over 12 bases. Germline-derived CDR1 and CDR2 are DFQATT and SNEGSKA (reference sequence). J was trimmed by 6 bases and V by 3 bases; bases with no gene match: 6. This CDR3 is built from 15 residues. This CDR3 reads CSARDRLAGVNEQFF. The CDR3 coding sequence is TGCAGTGCTAGGGATAGACTAGCGGGAGTCAATGAGCAGTTCTTC.

V and J are TRBV4-3 and TRBJ2-3; no firm D call. The CDR3 has 15 residues. Germline CDR1 is LGHNA and CDR2 is YSLEER. The ends were cut back, 0 bases at V and 2 bases at J, with 9 bases in the middle. This CDR3 is CASSQDPAHTDTQYF. The CDR3 nucleotides are TGCGCCAGCAGCCAAGATCCCGCCCACACAGATACGCAGTATTTT.

In this sample, this clonotype turned up many times. This chain connects TRBV7-9 to TRBJ1-2; 10 nucleotides line up with TRBD1. V lost 5 bases, J lost 6 bases, and 9 bases stayed unmatched. Germline assignment: CDR1 SEHNR and CDR2 FQNEAQ (reference sequence). The CDR3 runs to 15 residues. Here the CDR3 DNA reads TGTGCCAGCAGCGCCTCGGGACAGGGGATTAATGGCTACACCTTC. Protein sequence: CASSASGQGINGYTF.

This clonotype appeared a few times. This chain uses TRBV9 with TRBJ2-3, with 8 bases fitting TRBD1. The trim removed 0 bases at V and 5 bases at J, leaving 5 bases unmatched. The germline CDR1 and CDR2 sequences are SGDLS and YYNGEE. The CDR3 is 15 amino acids. CDR3 DNA: TGTGCCAGCAGCGTAGGACAGGGGCCGGGAGATACGCAGTATTTT. Its protein product is CASSVGQGPGDTQYF.

J is TRBJ1-2 and V is TRBV6-5; D gene unclear. The CDR3 is 13 amino acids. CDR1 is MNHEY and CDR2 is SVGAGI in the germline V gene. V shed 2 bases and J shed 1 base, with 5 bases lying between them. This CDR3 reads CASSYGDNYGYTF. The CDR3 nucleotides are TGTGCCAGCAGTTACGGCGATAACTATGGCTACACCTTC.

This clonotype was recorded at least ten times. The chain employs TRBV5-1 and TRBJ2-3; D is undetermined. The germline V gene has CDR1 SGHRS and CDR2 YFSETQ. The CDR3 totals 12 residues. The V end lost 0 bases, the J end lost 6 bases, and 5 bases lay between the germline ends. The CDR3: CASSLEVDTQYF. For the CDR3, the DNA is TGCGCCAGCAGCTTGGAAGTCGATACGCAGTATTTT.

This clonotype was seen a few times. As DNA, the CDR3 is TGCAGCGTTGAGACTAGCGGGAGTGGCACAGATACGCAGTATTTT. It is translated as CSVETSGSGTDTQYF. The chain employs TRBV29-1 and TRBJ2-3, with 12 nucleotides matching TRBD2. CDR3 length equals 15 residues. CDR1 SQVTM and CDR2 ANQGSEA come from the germline V gene. Losses at the gene ends were 3 bases for V and 1 base for J; bases not matched to a gene: 2.

V gene TRBV4-2 combines with J gene TRBJ2-7, with a weak D call TRBD1 (6 bases). CDR1 is LGHNA, CDR2 YNFKEQ, per germline. The CDR3 runs 13 residues. Trimming removed 8 bases at V and 0 bases at J, with 11 bases between. The CDR3 here is CASGPGASYEQYF. Here the CDR3 DNA reads TGTGCCAGCGGCCCAGGGGCCTCCTACGAGCAGTACTTC.